One sample yielded the 8 T cell receptor beta chains listed below, sequenced in a study of shared clonotypes between healthy human individuals. Here immunoSEQ multiplex PCR was the method, and the copy in TCRdb shows in-frame clones only, minus some. The table shows 2 million or so clones, with over 85% occurring only once. Naive CD8 cells lacked CD45RO, underwent positive selection for CCR7 and left out terminally differentiated effector memory CD45RA+ cells. The sequenced sample consisted of naive CD8+ T cells sorted from blood. These receptors were taken from a young man in good health.

This sequence joins TRBV9 and TRBJ1-2, with a weak D call TRBD1 (6 bases). The germline V and J ends were trimmed by 0 bases and 5 bases, with 14 bases remaining between them. Germline V gene lookup returns CDR1 SGDLS and CDR2 YYNGEE. The CDR3 runs to 15 residues. CDR3 DNA sequence: TGTGCCAGCAGCGTAGAATCAGGGGCACGGTATGGCTACACCTTC. As protein: CASSVESGARYGYTF.

This clone was recorded only once. V usage is TRBV19 and J usage is TRBJ2-3; 7 bases map to TRBD1. The germline gives CDR1 LNHDA, CDR2 SQIVND (reference sequence). V shed 5 bases and J 2 bases; nucleotides not matched to a gene: 7. This CDR3 has 15 amino acids. The CDR3, as DNA: TGTGCCAGTAGTCCCCGGGACAGAATCACAGATACGCAGTATTTT. It specifies CASSPRDRITDTQYF.

This clone has a single count. This chain connects TRBV2 to TRBJ1-5; 8 nucleotides match TRBD1. Germline V lookup: CDR1 SNHLY, CDR2 FYNNEI. The CDR3 sequence is 16 residues long. V dropped 3 bases and J dropped 0; count of bases not matched to a gene: 4. The CDR3 loop reads CASSDHRGYSNQPQHF. CDR3 sequence (DNA): TGTGCCAGCAGTGACCACAGGGGGTATAGCAATCAGCCCCAGCATTTT. The whole variable domain, remainder taken from reference TRBV2 and TRBJ1-5, is EPEVTQTPSHQVTQMGQEVILRCVPISNHLYFYWYRQILGQKVEFLVSFYNNEISEKSEIFDDQFSVERPDGSNFTLKIRSTKLEDSAMYFCASSDHRGYSNQPQHFGDGTRLSIL.

This clone was detected once. The sample carries other DNA sequences with the same CDR3. The rearrangement uses TRBV7-8 and TRBJ2-3; D not certain. CDR1 and CDR2 from the germline V gene are SGHVS and FQNEAQ. The CDR3 is 13 amino acids. Trimming removed 1 base from V and 2 bases from J, with 4 bases in between. This CDR3 is CASSLGLTDTQYF. For the CDR3, the DNA is TGTGCCAGCAGCTTAGGACTCACAGATACGCAGTATTTT.

This chain links TRBV4-3 with TRBJ2-1; 10 positions agree with TRBD1. Per the germline V gene, CDR1 is LGHNA and CDR2 is YSLEER. This CDR3 comprises 19 residues. After removal of 1 base from V and 4 bases from J, the junction contained 13 bases not matched to a gene. The CDR3 region is CASSQVPSLDRGLYNEQFF. For the CDR3, the DNA is TGCGCCAGCAGCCAAGTCCCCTCCCTTGACAGGGGGCTATACAATGAGCAGTTCTTC.

This sequence joins TRBV6-5 and TRBJ1-5, with TRBD1 matching over 8 bases. CDR3 length: 14 amino acids. Per germline, CDR1 MNHEY and CDR2 SVGAGI. V shed 5 bases and J 3 bases; nucleotides not matched to a gene: 3. The CDR3 sequence is CASSRTGYNQPQHF. The DNA for the CDR3 is TGTGCCAGCAGTCGGACAGGGTACAATCAGCCCCAGCATTTT.

The gene calls are TRBV30 and TRBJ2-3; TRBD2 aligns across 11 bases. J gave up 2 bases and V 5 bases, and 6 bases lay outside the gene matches. The CDR3 is 15 amino acids. Germline loops: CDR1 GTSNPN, CDR2 SVGIG (reference sequence). CDR3 sequence reads: CAWDSGRASTDTQYF. The CDR3, as DNA: TGTGCCTGGGATAGCGGGAGGGCCTCCACAGATACGCAGTATTTT.

This chain links TRBV15 with TRBJ1-1; the match to TRBD1 covers 7 bases. The junction had 3 bases not matched to a gene; V was cut back by 1 base and J by 1 base. Germline V lookup: CDR1 LNHNV, CDR2 YYDKDF (reference sequence). The CDR3 consists of 15 residues. CDR3 in DNA: TGTGCCACCAGCAGAGGACAGGGAACGAACACTGAAGCTTTCTTT. It specifies CATSRGQGTNTEAFF.